The 9 T cell receptor beta chains below were found in one sample sequenced in a study of OX40 agonist ivuxolimab in advanced cancers. TCRdb's copy holds only in-frame clones and misses some; the assay was immunoSEQ multiplex PCR. The sample includes tens of thousands of clones, 91% seen only once; the top ten take approximately 4.2%. Sequenced material: CD4+ or CD8+ T cells sorted from blood, taken in a trial of the OX40 agonist ivuxolimab. The receptors come from an adult with an advanced solid tumor such as melanoma, head and neck, liver or kidney cancer.

V gene TRBV27 combines with J gene TRBJ2-1, with TRBD2 matching 11 bases. Losses at the gene ends were 5 bases for V and 4 bases for J; bases not matched to a gene: 7. This CDR3 is built from 16 residues. The germline V gene encodes CDR1 MNHEY and CDR2 SMNVEV (reference sequence). The CDR3 is CASSRTGLAGYNEQFF. The CDR3 coding sequence is TGTGCCAGCAGTCGCACCGGACTAGCGGGTTACAATGAGCAGTTCTTC.

This sequence joins TRBV7-8 and TRBJ2-2, with 10 bases identical to TRBD1. CDR3 length: 15 residues. Per germline, CDR1 SGHVS and CDR2 FQNEAQ. Unmatched junction bases numbered 9, after V lost 5 bases and J lost 9 bases. DNA of the CDR3: TGTGCCAGCAGCCGCGAGGGACAGGGGCCTTGGGAGCTGTTTTTT. This sequence encodes CASSREGQGPWELFF.

The chain uses TRBV30 and TRBJ2-7; 7 nucleotides align to TRBD2. The CDR3 sequence is 14 residues long. V lost 2 bases and J lost 0; bases outside the gene matches: 4. Germline V lookup: CDR1 GTSNPN, CDR2 SVGIG (reference sequence). CDR3 sequence (DNA): TGTGCCTGGAGTTCGCGGGAGATCTCCTACGAGCAGTACTTC. Amino acids: CAWSSREISYEQYF.

Only one count was recorded for this clone. This chain uses TRBV28 with TRBJ2-5; 8 bases map to TRBD2. Germline CDR1 MDHEN, CDR2 SYDVKM. V shed 3 bases and J 4 bases; nucleotides not matched to a gene: 7. The CDR3 covers 15 residues. The CDR3 region has the DNA TGTGCCAGCAGTTTTGGGTCGGGAGGGGTAGAGACCCAGTACTTC. It specifies CASSFGSGGVETQYF.

The genes are TRBV11-2 and TRBJ2-2, with D perhaps TRBD2 (6 bases). V was trimmed by 4 bases and J by 7 bases, leaving 16 bases between them. The CDR3 is 15 amino acids. Germline CDR1 and CDR2: SGHAT and FQNNGV. The CDR3 spells CASSSGRTDGGELFF. The CDR3 DNA reads TGTGCCAGCAGCTCAGGGAGGACCGACGGCGGGGAGCTGTTTTTT. The complete variable domain, with remaining parts taken from reference TRBV11-2 and TRBJ2-2, reads EAGVAQSPRYKIIEKRQSVAFWCNPISGHATLYWYQQILGQGPKLLIQFQNNGVVDDSQLPKDRFSAERLKGVDSTLKIQPAKLEDSAVYLCASSSGRTDGGELFFGEGSRLTVL.

This clone was seen a few times. The chain employs TRBV14 and TRBJ2-7; no reliable D call. From germline, CDR1 is SGHDN and CDR2 FVKESK. Trimming cost V 4 bases and J 3 bases, with 10 bases left between them. CDR3 length equals 13 residues. The CDR3 here is CASSPRIVYEQYF. The DNA of the CDR3 is TGTGCCAGCAGCCCGCGGATTGTCTACGAGCAGTACTTC.

The rearrangement uses TRBV5-1 and TRBJ1-1; D unresolved. Per germline, CDR1 SGHRS and CDR2 YFSETQ. Between the trimmed V and J ends, which lost 0 bases and 8 bases, there was a span of 14 bases. There are 14 residues in the CDR3. DNA for the CDR3: TGCGCCAGCAGCTTGGCCGGTCCCGGGATGGAAGCTTTCTTT. As protein: CASSLAGPGMEAFF. Drawing the rest from reference TRBV5-1 and TRBJ1-1, the complete variable domain is KAGVTQTPRYLIKTRGQQVTLSCSPISGHRSVSWYQQTPGQGLQFLFEYFSETQRNKGNFPGRFSGRQFSNSRSEMNVSTLELGDSALYLCASSLAGPGMEAFFGQGTRLTVV.

The V call is TRBV27, the J call TRBJ2-7, with 9 nucleotides matching TRBD1. From germline, CDR1 is MNHEY and CDR2 SMNVEV (reference sequence). Losses at the gene ends were 0 bases for V and 1 base for J; bases not matched to a gene: 1. This CDR3 region has 15 residues. The CDR3 sequence is CASSLSGQGSYEQYF. The DNA of the CDR3 is TGTGCCAGCAGTTTATCGGGACAGGGATCCTACGAGCAGTACTTC.

CDR3 sequence reads: CASSEGGELFF. In nucleotides, the CDR3 is TGTGCCAGCAGCGAGGGCGGGGAGCTGTTTTTT. The chain joins TRBV28 to TRBJ2-2; D might be TRBD2 (5 bases). Looked up from germline, CDR1 is MDHEN and CDR2 is SYDVKM. With 6 bases removed from V and 7 bases from J, the gap between germline ends came to 6 bases. The CDR3 consists of 11 residues.